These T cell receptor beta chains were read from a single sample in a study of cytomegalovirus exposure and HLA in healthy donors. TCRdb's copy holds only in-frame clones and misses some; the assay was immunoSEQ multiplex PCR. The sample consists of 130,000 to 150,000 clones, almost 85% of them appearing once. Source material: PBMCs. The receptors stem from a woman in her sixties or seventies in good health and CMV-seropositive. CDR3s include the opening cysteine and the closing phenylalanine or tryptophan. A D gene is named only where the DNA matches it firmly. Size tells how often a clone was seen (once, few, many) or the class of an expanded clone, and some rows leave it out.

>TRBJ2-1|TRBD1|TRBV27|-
CASSGRDSRPGPNEQFF
TGTGCCAGCAGTGGCCGGGACAGCCGACCCGGTCCCAATGAGCAGTTCTTC
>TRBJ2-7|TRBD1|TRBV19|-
CASSKWTGADEQYF
TGTGCCAGTAGTAAATGGACAGGTGCGGACGAGCAGTACTTC
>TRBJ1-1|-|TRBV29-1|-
CSATGPTEAFF
TGCAGCGCTACAGGGCCCACTGAAGCTTTCTTT
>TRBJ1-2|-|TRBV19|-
CASTPRAGMNYGYTF
TGTGCCAGTACCCCCCGGGCAGGGATGAACTATGGCTACACCTTC
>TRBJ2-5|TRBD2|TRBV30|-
CAWSVGQAGRAQYF
TGTGCCTGGAGTGTAGGTCAAGCGGGAAGGGCCCAGTACTTC
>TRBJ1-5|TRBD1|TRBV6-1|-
CASSVDRVNQPQHF
TGTGCCAGCAGTGTGGACAGGGTTAACCAGCCCCAGCATTTT
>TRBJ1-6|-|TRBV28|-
CASSRQQEDSPLHF
TGTGCCTCGAGCCGGCAGCAGGAGGATTCACCCCTCCACTTT
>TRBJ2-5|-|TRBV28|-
CASSLEGTQYF
TGTGCCAGCAGTTTGGAGGGGACCCAGTACTTC
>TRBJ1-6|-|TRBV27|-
CASSLQGAYNSPLHF
TGTGCCAGCAGTCTACAGGGAGCATATAATTCACCCCTCCACTTT
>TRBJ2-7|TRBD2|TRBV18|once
CASSPPTSGSIYEQYF
TGTGCCAGCTCACCACCAACTAGCGGGAGTATCTACGAGCAGTACTTC
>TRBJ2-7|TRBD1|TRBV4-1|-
CASSRGQGYEQYF
TGCGCCAGCAGCCGCGGACAGGGCTACGAGCAGTACTTC
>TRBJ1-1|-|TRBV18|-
CASSPFLGGTNTEAFF
TGTGCCAGCTCACCCTTTCTTGGGGGGACGAACACTGAAGCTTTCTTT
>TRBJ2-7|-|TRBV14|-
CASSQELGGQGHF
TGTGCCAGCAGCCAAGAGTTAGGCGGGCAAGGGCACTTC
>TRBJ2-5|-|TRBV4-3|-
CASSVGRGTQYF
TGCGCCAGCAGCGTCGGTCGGGGGACCCAGTACTTC
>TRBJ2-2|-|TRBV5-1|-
CASSRDITGELFF
TGCGCCAGCAGCCGGGACATCACCGGGGAGCTGTTTTTT
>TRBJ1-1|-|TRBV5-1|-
CASSLRLGSGNTEAFF
TGCGCCAGCAGCTTGAGGCTGGGTTCAGGGAACACTGAAGCTTTCTTT
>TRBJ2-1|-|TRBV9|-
CASSVHDEQFF
TGTGCCAGCAGCGTCCATGATGAGCAGTTCTTC
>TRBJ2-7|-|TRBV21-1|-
CASSKEASGSACRSYEQYF
TGTGCCAGCAGCAAAGAGGCTAGCGGGAGTGCTTGCCGCTCCTACGAGCAGTACTTC
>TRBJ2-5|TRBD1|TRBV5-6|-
CASSLTGQGPVETQYF
TGTGCCAGCAGCTTGACCGGACAGGGCCCTGTAGAGACCCAGTACTTC
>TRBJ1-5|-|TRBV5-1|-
CASSLGPPGSPNYSNQPQHF
TGCGCCAGCAGCTTGGGGCCCCCTGGGTCGCCGAACTATAGCAATCAGCCCCAGCATTTT
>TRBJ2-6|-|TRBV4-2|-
CASSHAQGAGANVLTF
TGTGCCAGCAGCCATGCCCAGGGCGCCGGGGCCAACGTCCTGACTTTC
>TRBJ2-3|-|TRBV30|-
CAWGPQRDTQYF
TGTGCCTGGGGCCCTCAGCGAGATACGCAGTATTTT
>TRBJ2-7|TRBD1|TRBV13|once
CASSSRDRAGEQYF
TGTGCCAGCAGCTCCCGGGACAGGGCAGGCGAGCAGTACTTC
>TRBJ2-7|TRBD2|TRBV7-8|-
CASSSRVGGLADFEQYF
TGTGCCAGCAGCTCTAGGGTGGGGGGACTAGCAGACTTTGAGCAGTACTTC
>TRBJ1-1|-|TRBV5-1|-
CASSLGGANTEAFF
TGCGCCAGCAGCTTGGGCGGGGCGAACACTGAAGCTTTCTTT